This T cell receptor (beta chain) was captured in a study of cytomegalovirus exposure and HLA in healthy donors. The PCR had 60 Vbeta and 13 Jbeta primers. Using immunoSEQ multiplex PCR, the repertoire was profiled, and TCRdb retains in-frame clones only, with some absent. This sample lists some 130,000 clones; its ten largest clones have about 1.5%. V dropped 0 bases and J dropped 7 bases, with 18 bases sitting between them. The CDR3 consists of 17 residues. CDR1 and CDR2 (germline): LGHNA, YSLEER. V and J are TRBV4-3 and TRBJ1-4; D not resolved. The TCR sequence derives from a woman aged 35 to 49 in good health and CMV-seropositive. Source material: PBMCs. CDR3 nucleotides: TGCGCCAGCAGCCAAGATCGGGGTAAGGGTCCAAGTGAAAAACTGTTTTTT. Its protein is CASSQDRGKGPSEKLFF.